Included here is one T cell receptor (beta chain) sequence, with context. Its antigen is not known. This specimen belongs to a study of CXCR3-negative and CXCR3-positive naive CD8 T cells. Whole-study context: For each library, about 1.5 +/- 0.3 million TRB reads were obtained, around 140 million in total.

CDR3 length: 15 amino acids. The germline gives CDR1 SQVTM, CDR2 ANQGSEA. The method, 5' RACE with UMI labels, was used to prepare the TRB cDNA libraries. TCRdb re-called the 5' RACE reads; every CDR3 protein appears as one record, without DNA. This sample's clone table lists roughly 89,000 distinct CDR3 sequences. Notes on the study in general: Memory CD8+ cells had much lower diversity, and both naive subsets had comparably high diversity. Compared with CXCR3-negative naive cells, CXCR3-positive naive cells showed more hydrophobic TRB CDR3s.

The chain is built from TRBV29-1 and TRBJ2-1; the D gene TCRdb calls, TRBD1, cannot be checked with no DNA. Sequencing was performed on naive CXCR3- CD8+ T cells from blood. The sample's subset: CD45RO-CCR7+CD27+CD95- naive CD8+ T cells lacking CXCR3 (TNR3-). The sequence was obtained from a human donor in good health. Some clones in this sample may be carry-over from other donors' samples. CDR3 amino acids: CSVDTTGSPYNEQFF.